The clone carrying this TCR beta chain was observed a handful of times. The antigen is undetermined. These data come from a study of CD8+CD57+ T cells in acquired aplastic anemia. Turning to the study itself: Sorting CD4+ and CD8+ cells gave DNA averaging about 2.9 ug. Healthy-donor CD4+ cells averaged approximately 9.8 million reads.

Trimming pared 0 bases from V and 4 bases from J, leaving 10 bases between. The germline V gene encodes CDR1 SGDLS and CDR2 YYNGEE. The CDR3 has 14 amino acids. Notes on the study in general: Approximately 28 CD8+ CDR3 sequences were shared between patients and controls. Patients and controls had CD8+ Simpson's diversity values that were not significantly distinct.

TCR beta VDJ and CDR3 profiling used genomic DNA as template. TCRdb ran MiXCR on the reads and lists one entry per CDR3 protein. The data show more than 150,000 distinct CDR3 sequences, 35% to 50% seen once. This sequence joins TRBV9 and TRBJ1-2, with no clear D. Input material: sorted CD4+, CD8+, or CD8+CD57+ T cells (not recorded which) from PBMCs. The receptor's source is a human donor in good health. CDR3 protein: CASSVATSGYGYTF. CDR3 bases: TGTGCCAGCAGCGTAGCCACCTCCGGCTATGGCTACACCTTC.